This TCR gamma chain derives from a study of γδ T cells in repeated Plasmodium falciparum infection. The wider study: Malaria-naive adults were infected with P. falciparum NF54 four times over around 600 days.

TCRdb processed the multiplex PCR reads again with the CATT caller. The table records tens of thousands of gamma-chain clones, 2.5% to 3.5% of them present only once. This clone was counted many times. Sequencing used gamma-delta T cells from blood. The TCR was taken from a pool of human donors (malaria-infected and uninfected, not separated).

CDR3 in amino acids: CATWDRGYYKKLF. The DNA of the CDR3 is TGTGCCACCTGGGACAGGGGCTATTATAAGAAACTCTTT. The chain employs TRGV3 and TRGJ1 or TRGJ2. The CDR3 has 13 amino acids. Germline V gives CDR1 VTNTFY, CDR2 YDVSTARD (reference sequence). Trimming at V came to 0 bases and at J to 4 bases, leaving 3 bases not matched to a gene.